This T cell receptor beta chain was found in a study of blood T cell repertoires in COVID-19. Overall study context: Sources were T cells, B-cell-depleted T cells, or PBMCs; the material itself was cDNA or gDNA.

In the source study's methods: Estimation of nucleated cell counts was performed using reference gene primer amplification. Using immunoSEQ multiplex PCR, the repertoire was profiled, and TCRdb retains in-frame clones only, with some absent. V, J and clone size are taken as reported in that table, and D and trimming were inferred from the DNA itself. The sample has fewer than 80,000 clones; about nine tenths are singletons. CDR3 length: 14 residues. Germline V gene sequence: CDR1 GTSNPN, CDR2 SVGIG (reference sequence). Trimming took 8 bases from V and 2 from J; bases not matched to a gene: 11. Sequencing was performed on peripheral blood. The chain joins TRBV30 to TRBJ2-7, with 8 bases matching TRBD2. The receptor's source is a woman in her forties or fifties with active or convalescent COVID-19. CDR3 in DNA: TGTGCCGGCTACCGAGCGGGAGCCCCCTACGAGCAGTACTTC. Its protein product is CAGYRAGAPYEQYF.